This T cell receptor (beta chain) was obtained from a study of T cells after somatic rescue of genetic block. Profiling relied on immunoSEQ multiplex PCR, and the TCRdb table lists in-frame clones only, not all of them. This sample has roughly 65,000 clones; about nine tenths occur once, and the top ten carry over 2.5%. Germline values: CDR1 MGHRA, CDR2 YSYEKL. The CDR3 contains 16 residues. The trim removed 2 bases at V and 3 bases at J, leaving 8 bases unmatched. The sequence was obtained from a man aged 40-50 years. The chain is built from TRBV4-1 and TRBJ2-7; 9 nucleotides line up with TRBD1. The sequencing input was peripheral blood mononuclear cells (PBMCs). The CDR3 DNA sequence: TGCGCCAGCAGCCAACTCACTAGGACAGGGGACTACGAGCAGTACTTC. Translated: CASSQLTRTGDYEQYF.